This T cell receptor beta chain stems from a study of metastatic and nonmetastatic thyroid tumors. Across the whole study: Patients with malignant and benign thyroid disease provided blood and tumor or nodule tissue, whose repertoires were compared.

Through MiXCR, TCRdb re-clonotyped the PCR reads. The data show more than 10,000 clones, with around 23% seen just once and about 3.9% held by the top ten. General study points: Versus benign nodules, malignant thyroid tumors reportedly had significantly higher TCR beta diversity, in blood and tumor.

Germline CDR1 is SGHRS and CDR2 is YFSETQ. The V end was cut by 2 bases, the J end by 0 bases, with 5 bases between. The CDR3 is 14 amino acids. None of the patients had undergone any treatment ahead of thyroid surgery. This clone has ten or more counts. Its antigen is still unknown. The J gene is TRBJ2-2, the V gene TRBV5-1; unclear D gene. The material sequenced was blood. The clonotype comes from a female donor with papillary thyroid cancer or a benign thyroid nodule (not recorded which). Some clones in this sample may be carry-over from other donors' samples. The CDR3 is CASSFGANTGELFF. CDR3 nucleotides: TGCGCCAGCAGCTTTGGAGCGAACACCGGGGAGCTGTTTTTT.